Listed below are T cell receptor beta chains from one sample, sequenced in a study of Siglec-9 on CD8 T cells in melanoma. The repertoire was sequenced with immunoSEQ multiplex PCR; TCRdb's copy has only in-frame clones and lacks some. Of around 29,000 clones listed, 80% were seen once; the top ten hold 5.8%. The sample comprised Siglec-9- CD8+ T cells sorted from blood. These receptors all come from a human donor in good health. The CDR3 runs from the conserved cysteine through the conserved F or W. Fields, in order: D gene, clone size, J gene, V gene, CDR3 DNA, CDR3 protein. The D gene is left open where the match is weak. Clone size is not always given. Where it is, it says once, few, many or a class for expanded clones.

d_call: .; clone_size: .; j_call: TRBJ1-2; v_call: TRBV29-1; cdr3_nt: TGCAGCGTTGAGCCCGGCTACACCTTC; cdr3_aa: CSVEPGYTF
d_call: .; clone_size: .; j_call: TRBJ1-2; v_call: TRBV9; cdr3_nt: TGTGCCAGCACCAGACGAGGGGCTAACTATGGCTACACCTTC; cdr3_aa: CASTRRGANYGYTF
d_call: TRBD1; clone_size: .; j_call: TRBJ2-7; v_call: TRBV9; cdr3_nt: TGTGCCAGCAGCGTAGCCTCGACAGGGTTGGGGTACGAGCAGTACTTC; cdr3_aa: CASSVASTGLGYEQYF
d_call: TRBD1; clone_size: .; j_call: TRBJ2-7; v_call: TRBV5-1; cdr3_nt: TGCGCCAGCAGCTCCGGGACAGGGACCTACGAGCAGTACTTC; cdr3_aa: CASSSGTGTYEQYF
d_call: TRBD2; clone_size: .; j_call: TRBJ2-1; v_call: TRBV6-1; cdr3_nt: TGTGCCAGCAGCCTAGCGGGGGGATACAATGAGCAGTTCTTC; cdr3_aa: CASSLAGGYNEQFF
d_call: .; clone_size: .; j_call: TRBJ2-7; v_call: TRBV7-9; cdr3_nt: TGTGCCAGCAGCTTAGTTGGGACGGATTCCTACGAGCAGTACTTC; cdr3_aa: CASSLVGTDSYEQYF
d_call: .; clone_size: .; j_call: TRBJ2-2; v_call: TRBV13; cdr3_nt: TGTGCCAGCAGCCATAACCCAGGGGACACCGGGGAGCTGTTTTTT; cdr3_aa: CASSHNPGDTGELFF
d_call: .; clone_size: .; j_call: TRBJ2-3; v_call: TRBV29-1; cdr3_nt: TGCAGCGTTTGGGGGGAGAGGGCAGATACGCAGTATTTT; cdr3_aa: CSVWGERADTQYF
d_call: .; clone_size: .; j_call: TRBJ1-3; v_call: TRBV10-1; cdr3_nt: TGCGCCAGCAGTGAGTCGGGGCCGTACTCTGGAAACACCATATATTTT; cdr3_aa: CASSESGPYSGNTIYF
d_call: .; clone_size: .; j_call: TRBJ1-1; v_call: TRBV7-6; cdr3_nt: TGTGCCAGCAGCTTAGGGGGTGGGACTGAAGCTTTCTTT; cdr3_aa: CASSLGGGTEAFF
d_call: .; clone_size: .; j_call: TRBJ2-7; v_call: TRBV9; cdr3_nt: TGTGCCAGCAGCGTAGACGCTGGAGGGGCCTCCTACGAGCAGTACTTC; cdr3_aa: CASSVDAGGASYEQYF
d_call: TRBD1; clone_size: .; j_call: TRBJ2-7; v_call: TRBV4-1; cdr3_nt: TGCGCCAGCAGCCCGGGACAGGGGAGTTACGAGCAGTACTTC; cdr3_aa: CASSPGQGSYEQYF
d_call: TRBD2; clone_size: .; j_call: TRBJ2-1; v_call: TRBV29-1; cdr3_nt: TGCAGCGTTGAAGGGACATCCGGGACTAACGCCCGACTGGAGCAGTTCTTC; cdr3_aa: CSVEGTSGTNARLEQFF
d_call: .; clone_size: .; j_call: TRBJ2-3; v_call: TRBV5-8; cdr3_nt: TGTGCCAGCAGCTTGGAAGCAGATACGCAGTATTTT; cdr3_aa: CASSLEADTQYF
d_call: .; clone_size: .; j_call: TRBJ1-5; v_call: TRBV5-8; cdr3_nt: TGTGCCAGCAGCTATGGACGGTATAGCAATCAGCCCCAGCATTTT; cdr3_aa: CASSYGRYSNQPQHF
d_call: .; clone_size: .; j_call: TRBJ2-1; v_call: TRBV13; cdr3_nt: TGTGCCAGCAGCTTAGCGGGGGGCAGGAATGAGCAGTTCTTC; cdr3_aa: CASSLAGGRNEQFF
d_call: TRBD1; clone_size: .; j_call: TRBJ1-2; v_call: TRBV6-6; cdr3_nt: TGTGCCAGCAGTTACGACAGGGGGCTGCGTGGCTACACCTTC; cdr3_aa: CASSYDRGLRGYTF
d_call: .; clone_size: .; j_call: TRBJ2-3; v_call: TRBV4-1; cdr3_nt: TGCGCCAGCAGCCAAGATGAAGGGTTGGGTGCAGATACGCAGTATTTT; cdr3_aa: CASSQDEGLGADTQYF
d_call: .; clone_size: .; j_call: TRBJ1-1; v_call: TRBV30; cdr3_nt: TGTGCCTGGGGCGGATTGAACACTGAAGCTTTCTTT; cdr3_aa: CAWGGLNTEAFF
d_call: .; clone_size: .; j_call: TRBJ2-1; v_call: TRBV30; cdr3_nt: TGTGCCTGGAGTACGGGGAGAGGGGATGAGCAGTTCTTC; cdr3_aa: CAWSTGRGDEQFF
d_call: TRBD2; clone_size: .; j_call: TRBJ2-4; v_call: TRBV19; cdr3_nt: TGTGCCAGTAGTAACGGACTAGAGCAGTACTTC; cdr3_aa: CASSNGLEQYF
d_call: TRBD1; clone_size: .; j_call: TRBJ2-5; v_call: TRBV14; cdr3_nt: TGTGCCAGCAGCCACGGGACAGGGGGCAGGGAGACCCAGTACTTC; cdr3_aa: CASSHGTGGRETQYF
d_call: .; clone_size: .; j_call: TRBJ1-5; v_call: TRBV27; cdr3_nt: TGTGCCAGCAGTTTTGGGGGGCCAGGCAATCAGCCCCAGCATTTT; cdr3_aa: CASSFGGPGNQPQHF
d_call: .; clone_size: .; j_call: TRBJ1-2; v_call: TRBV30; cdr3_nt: TGTGCCTGGAGTATGGTAGATAACTATGGCTACACCTTC; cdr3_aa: CAWSMVDNYGYTF
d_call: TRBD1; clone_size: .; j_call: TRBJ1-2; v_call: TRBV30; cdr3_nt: TGTGCCTGGTATCCCTCCGGGACAGGCTATGGCTACACCTTC; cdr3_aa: CAWYPSGTGYGYTF
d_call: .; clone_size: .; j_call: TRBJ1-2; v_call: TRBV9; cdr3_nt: TGTGCCAGCAGCCTGACAGCTTATGGCTACACCTTC; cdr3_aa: CASSLTAYGYTF
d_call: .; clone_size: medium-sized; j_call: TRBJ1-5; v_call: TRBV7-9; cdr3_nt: TGTGCCAGCAGCTCCGGTTCCCAGCCCCAGCATTTT; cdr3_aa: CASSSGSQPQHF
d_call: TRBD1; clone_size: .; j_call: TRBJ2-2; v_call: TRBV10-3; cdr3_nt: TGTGCCATCAGTGTAGGTCCGGGGACAGGGGTAAAAACCGGGGAGCTGTTTTTT; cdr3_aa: CAISVGPGTGVKTGELFF
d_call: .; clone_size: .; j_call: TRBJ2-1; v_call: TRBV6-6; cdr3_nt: TGTGCCAGCAGCTACGATGAATACTCCTACAATGAGCAGTTCTTC; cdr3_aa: CASSYDEYSYNEQFF
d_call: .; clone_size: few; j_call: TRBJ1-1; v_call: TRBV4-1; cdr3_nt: TGCGCCAGCAGCCAAGGACCGGTTGGTGGGGCTTTCTTT; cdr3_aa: CASSQGPVGGAFF
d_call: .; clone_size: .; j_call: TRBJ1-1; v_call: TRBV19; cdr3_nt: TGTGCCAGTAGTATTTGGGGGGATGTGGGTACTGAAGCTTTCTTT; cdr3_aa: CASSIWGDVGTEAFF
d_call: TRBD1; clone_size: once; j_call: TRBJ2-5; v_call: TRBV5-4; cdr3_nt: TGTGCCAGCCGAGGACAGGGCCAAGAGACCCAGTACTTC; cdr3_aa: CASRGQGQETQYF
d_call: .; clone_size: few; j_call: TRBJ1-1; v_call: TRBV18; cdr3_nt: TGTGCCAGCTCACCAGGAAGACCGAACACTGAAGCTTTCTTT; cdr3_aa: CASSPGRPNTEAFF
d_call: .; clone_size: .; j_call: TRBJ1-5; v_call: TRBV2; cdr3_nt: TGTGCCAGCAGTGTCACCGGAGGGTCGGGTCAGCCCCAGCATTTT; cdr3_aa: CASSVTGGSGQPQHF
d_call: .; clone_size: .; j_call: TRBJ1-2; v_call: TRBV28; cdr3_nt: TGTGCCAGCAGTTTATCACCATCAAACTATGGCTACACCTTC; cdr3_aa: CASSLSPSNYGYTF
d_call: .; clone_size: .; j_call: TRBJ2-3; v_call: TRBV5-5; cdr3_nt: TGTGCCAGCAGCTTCACGGACACTAGGGCAGATACGCAGTATTTT; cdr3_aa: CASSFTDTRADTQYF